This entry concerns a single T cell receptor (beta chain). This CDR3 has 15 amino acids. Germline-derived CDR1 and CDR2 are SGHKS and YYEKEE (reference sequence). V lost 4 bases and J lost 4, with 15 bases in between. The data were obtained in a study of blood T cell repertoires in COVID-19. As for the study in general: COVID-19 samples from acute and convalescent phases originated in the United States, Italy and Spain.

Seattle participants joined during active infection and were tracked over time. In the authors' methods: Amplified reference gene primers provided the basis for estimating nucleated cell counts. Assay used: immunoSEQ multiplex PCR; TCRdb lists only in-frame clones, some missing. V and J calls plus clone size are reproduced from that table; the DNA served to infer D and trimming. In the table there are roughly 100,000 clones, roughly 92% of which are singletons. Sequenced input: peripheral blood. The genes are TRBV5-5 and TRBJ1-3, with D possibly being TRBD1 (6 bases). The TCR originated in a woman in her fifties or sixties with COVID-19, enrolled during active disease. The CDR3 nucleotides are TGTGCCAGCAGCACGACACCGGGACACGGAAACACCATATATTTT. It is translated as CASSTTPGHGNTIYF.